One and the same sample provided the 31 T cell receptor beta chains below, sequenced in a study of T cell repertoires in cytomegalovirus infection. Via MiXCR, TCRdb re-called the reads, giving one row per CDR3 protein. The sample lists some 900,000 distinct CDR3 sequences; approximately 32% were seen once. These receptors lack a known antigen. Specimen: cultured CD8+ T cells from PBMCs, collected from culture after CMV antigen stimulation. The origin of the receptors is a human donor in good health (CMV status not recorded). Some clones in this sample may be carry-over from other donors' samples.

This clonotype was picked up a small number of times. Relative to the germline gene, one junction end is altered; a read error may explain this. The genes are TRBV7-2 and TRBJ2-5; no clear D. This CDR3 region has 11 residues. The germline V gene encodes CDR1 SGHTA and CDR2 FQGNSA. CDR3 coding DNA: TGTGCCAGCAGCTTAGGGCCCTATGAGAACTTC. Amino acid sequence: CASSLGPYENF.

The J gene is TRBJ2-1, the V gene TRBV15, with D hard to call. Between the trimmed V and J ends, which lost 9 bases and 6 bases, there was a span of 18 bases. The CDR3 totals 14 residues. Germline CDR1 reads LNHNV; CDR2 reads YYDKDF (reference sequence). The CDR3 region has the DNA TGTGCCACTTCTGATCGCGGTTTAATCAATGAGCAGTTCTTC. This translates into CATSDRGLINEQFF. The full variable domain, with the rest looked up from reference TRBV15 and TRBJ2-1, is DAMVIQNPRYQVTQFGKPVTLSCSQTLNHNVMYWYQQKSSQAPKLLFHYYDKDFNNEADTPDNFQSRRPNTSFCFLDIRSPGLGDTAMYLCATSDRGLINEQFFGPGTRLTVL.

This chain connects TRBV9 to TRBJ1-2; D gene unclear. V lost 6 bases to trimming and J lost 1 base, with 13 bases between them. From germline, CDR1 is SGDLS and CDR2 YYNGEE. This CDR3 is 14 amino acids long. The CDR3 protein is CASNAGGVNYGYTF. The CDR3 DNA reads TGTGCCAGCAACGCCGGCGGGGTTAACTATGGCTACACCTTC. The variable domain in full, completed from reference TRBV9 and TRBJ1-2, reads DSGVTQTPKHLITATGQRVTLRCSPRSGDLSVYWYQQSLDQGLQFLIQYYNGEERAKGNILERFSAQQFPDLHSELNLSSLELGDSALYFCASNAGGVNYGYTFGSGTRLTVV.

The CDR3 region has the DNA TGCGCCAGCAGCTCTCATGGGGAGAACACTGAAGCTTTCTTT. Protein: CASSSHGENTEAFF. The rearrangement joins TRBV5-1 to TRBJ1-1; no clear D. Per germline, CDR1 SGHRS and CDR2 YFSETQ. V dropped 3 bases and J dropped 1 base, with 10 bases sitting between them. The CDR3 contains 14 residues.

There are a few counts of this clonotype. J is TRBJ2-2 and V is TRBV2; D is unresolved. The ends were cut back, 3 bases at V and 1 base at J, with 9 bases in the middle. The CDR3 spans 15 residues. The V gene's germline CDR1 is SNHLY and CDR2 FYNNEI. The CDR3 region is CASSEGTLNTGELFF. CDR3 sequence (DNA): TGTGCCAGCAGTGAGGGTACCCTGAACACCGGGGAGCTGTTTTTT.

This chain joins TRBV7-3 and TRBJ2-3; unclear D gene. CDR1 is SGHTA and CDR2 is FQGTGA in the germline V gene. V lost 5 bases, J lost 1 base, and 10 bases lay in between. This CDR3 comprises 14 residues. CDR3: CASSVDSRTDTQYF. CDR3 DNA: TGTGCCAGCAGCGTAGACTCCCGCACAGATACGCAGTATTTT. Full variable domain (outside the CDR3, taken from reference TRBV7-3 and TRBJ2-3): GAGVSQTPSNKVTEKGKYVELRCDPISGHTALYWYRQSLGQGPEFLIYFQGTGAADDSGLPNDRFFAVRPEGSVSTLKIQRTERGDSAVYLCASSVDSRTDTQYFGPGTRLTVL.

This sequence joins TRBV10-3 and TRBJ2-7; 8 bases line up with TRBD2. CDR3 size: 14 residues. From germline, CDR1 is ENHRY and CDR2 SYGVKD. Trimming removed 2 bases from V and 4 bases from J; junction bases left unmatched: 4. CDR3 DNA sequence: TGTGCCATCAGTGAGACGTTAGCGGGGTACGAGCAGTACGTC. This encodes CAISETLAGYEQYV.

In DNA, the CDR3 is TGTGCCAGCAGTGAAACAGCGGGGAGCTCCTACAATGAGCAGTTCTTC. Translation: CASSETAGSSYNEQFF. This chain joins TRBV2 and TRBJ2-1; 7 bases agree with TRBD2. After removal of 2 bases from V and 0 bases from J, the junction contained 4 bases not matched to a gene. This CDR3 contains 16 residues. CDR1 and CDR2 (germline): SNHLY, FYNNEI.

J is TRBJ1-2 and V is TRBV19, with D possibly matching TRBD1 (6 bases). Germline values: CDR1 LNHDA, CDR2 SQIVND (reference sequence). The CDR3 totals 14 residues. The V and J ends lost 4 bases and 0 bases respectively, with 9 bases between them. The CDR3 spells CASSKDRTNYGYTF. CDR3 bases: TGTGCCAGTAGTAAGGACAGAACTAACTATGGCTACACCTTC.

The J gene is TRBJ1-1, the V gene TRBV10-3, with TRBD1 as a possible D gene (6 bases). From germline, CDR1 is ENHRY and CDR2 SYGVKD. V shed 6 bases and J shed 0 bases, with 11 bases lying between them. CDR3 length: 14 amino acids. The CDR3 reads CAIRGGQLNTEAFF. Here the CDR3 DNA reads TGTGCCATCAGGGGCGGACAGTTGAACACTGAAGCTTTCTTT.

This clonotype was detected many times. The chain carries TRBV7-2 and TRBJ1-5; D is ambiguous. Trimming stripped 6 bases from V and 0 bases from J, with 18 bases between. This CDR3 region has 17 residues. CDR1 and CDR2 from the germline V gene are SGHTA and FQGNSA. The chain's CDR3 is CASRVLSAGSSNQPQHF. DNA for the CDR3: TGTGCCAGCAGGGTACTTTCAGCAGGCAGTAGCAATCAGCCCCAGCATTTT.

This rearrangement joins TRBV27 to TRBJ2-1; D is ambiguous. Trimming shortened V by 2 bases and J by 0 bases, and 11 bases separated the two germline ends. CDR1 is MNHEY and CDR2 is SMNVEV in the germline V gene (reference sequence). The CDR3 is made up of 16 amino acids. For the CDR3, the DNA is TGTGCCAGCAGTTTAAGTCCGCCGAGCTCCTACAATGAGCAGTTCTTC. This encodes CASSLSPPSSYNEQFF.

This sequence joins TRBV6-1 and TRBJ2-3; the match to TRBD2 covers 8 bases. From germline, CDR1 is MNHNS and CDR2 SASEGT. V trimming: 6 bases; J trimming: 4 bases; junction bases outside the gene matches: 3. The CDR3 is 13 residues long. In DNA form, the CDR3 reads TGTGCCAGCAGGGCGGGGGGTGCAGATACGCAGTATTTT. Amino acids: CASRAGGADTQYF.

V gene TRBV24-1 combines with J gene TRBJ1-5, with 7 bases matching TRBD1. CDR1 is KGHDR, CDR2 SFDVKD, per germline. There are 17 residues in the CDR3. With V trimmed by 5 bases and J by 2 bases, 11 bases remained unmatched. The DNA for the CDR3 is TGTGCCACCAGTGCAGGGGGGTCCTATATCGGCAATCAGCCCCAGCATTTT. This sequence encodes CATSAGGSYIGNQPQHF.

The rearrangement uses TRBV7-4 and TRBJ2-2; 7 bases match TRBD1. This CDR3 contains 14 residues. Unmatched junction bases numbered 5, after V lost 6 bases and J lost 4 bases. Looked up from germline, CDR1 is SGHVT and CDR2 is SQSDAQ. DNA for the CDR3: TGTGCCAGCAGGGCGGCAGGGGGCACCGGGGAGCTGTTTTTT. It is translated as CASRAAGGTGELFF. Full variable domain (remainder filled in from reference TRBV7-4 and TRBJ2-2): GAGVSQSPRYKVAKRGRDVALRCDSISGHVTLYWYRQTLGQGSEVLTYSQSDAQRDKSGRPSGRFSAERPERSVSTLKIQRTEQGDSAVYLCASRAAGGTGELFFGEGSRLTVL.

The chain uses TRBV27 and TRBJ2-3, with 7 bases matching TRBD1. Germline V lookup: CDR1 MNHEY, CDR2 SMNVEV (reference sequence). The junction had 2 bases not matched to a gene; V was cut back by 2 bases and J by 6 bases. The CDR3 totals 13 residues. CDR3 sequence reads: CASSLMGQDTQYF. For the CDR3, the DNA is TGTGCCAGCAGTTTAATGGGACAGGATACGCAGTATTTT.

The V gene is TRBV3-1, the J gene TRBJ2-5; D not certain. Deletions cut 3 bases from V and 4 bases from J, with 15 bases between. The CDR3 totals 15 residues. Per the germline V gene, CDR1 is LGHDT and CDR2 is YNNKEL (reference sequence). The CDR3 reads CASSHPGRIRETQYF. As DNA, the CDR3 is TGTGCCAGCAGCCATCCCGGTCGTATCCGAGAGACCCAGTACTTC.

Comment on this clonotype: One end of the junction is discordant with germline, which a read error may explain. The chain links TRBV19 to TRBJ1-5; no reliable D call. This CDR3 has 14 residues. CDR1 and CDR2 (germline): LNHDA, SQIVND (reference sequence). As DNA, the CDR3 is TGTGCCAGTACCGTCGGGTATAGCAATCGGCCCCAGCATTTT. Amino acids: CASTVGYSNRPQHF.

V and J are TRBV12-3 or TRBV12-4 and TRBJ1-5, with D uncertain. CDR3 length: 14 residues. V lost 5 bases to trimming and J lost 7 bases, with 15 bases between them. The CDR3 protein is CASSAYTGIQPQHF. The CDR3 nucleotides read TGTGCCAGCAGTGCCTACACCGGGATCCAGCCCCAGCATTTT.

The rearrangement joins TRBV27 to TRBJ2-5; D gene uncertain. Germline CDR1 and CDR2: MNHEY and SMNVEV (reference sequence). The V end lost 9 bases, the J end lost 5 bases, and 10 bases lay between the germline ends. This CDR3 spans 11 amino acids. The CDR3 nucleotides are TGTGCCAGTTTTATGGGGGAGACCCAGTACTTC. Its translation is CASFMGETQYF.

The V call is TRBV27, the J call TRBJ2-1; 12 bases align to TRBD2. The CDR3 totals 15 residues. Germline CDR1 is MNHEY and CDR2 is SMNVEV (reference sequence). The J segment lost 7 bases and the V segment lost 3 bases, leaving 4 bases of the junction unmatched. The CDR3 DNA reads as TGTGCCAGCAGTTTCTCTAGCGGGGGGGCGAATGAGCAGTTCTTC. This translates into CASSFSSGGANEQFF.

The rearrangement uses TRBV6-2 or TRBV6-3 and TRBJ2-2; 11 nucleotides line up with TRBD1. This CDR3 has 16 amino acids. Trimming took 2 bases from V and 3 from J; bases not matched to a gene: 2. Germline V gene lookup returns CDR1 MNHEY and CDR2 SVGEGT. For the CDR3, the DNA is TGTGCCAGCAGTTACCCGGGACAGGGGGACACCGGGGAGCTGTTTTTT. Its protein is CASSYPGQGDTGELFF.

The CDR3 sequence is CASAGAYSYEQYF. The CDR3 nucleotides are TGTGCCAGCGCGGGGGCGTACTCCTACGAGCAGTACTTC. This chain links TRBV7-6 with TRBJ2-7; D might be TRBD2 (7 bases). The CDR3 covers 13 residues. V was clipped by 8 bases and J by 0 bases, with 11 bases between them. Germline V gene lookup returns CDR1 SGHVS and CDR2 FNYEAQ. Variable domain in full (rest from reference TRBV7-6 and TRBJ2-7): GAGVSQSPRYKVTKRGQDVALRCDPISGHVSLYWYRQALGQGPEFLTYFNYEAQQDKSGLPNDRFSAERPEGSISTLTIQRTEQRDSAMYRCASAGAYSYEQYFGPGTRLTVT.

This clonotype was seen a handful of times. The chain has TRBV7-6 and TRBJ1-2, with D perhaps TRBD1 (5 bases). Trimming took off 10 bases at V and 4 bases at J, with 25 bases between the two ends. Germline loops: CDR1 SGHVS, CDR2 FNYEAQ. The CDR3 is 16 amino acids. CDR3 protein: CATRTQEGSSPYGYTF. DNA of the CDR3: TGTGCCACCCGGACCCAGGAGGGGAGTTCACCCTATGGCTACACCTTC.

This chain joins TRBV6-5 and TRBJ2-7; possibly TRBD1 or TRBD2 for D (5 bases each). The germline V gene has CDR1 MNHEY and CDR2 SVGAGI. There are 15 residues in the CDR3. V lost 6 bases and J lost 1, with 16 bases in between. The CDR3 here is CASSPGAIRSYEQYV. The DNA for the CDR3 is TGTGCCAGCAGCCCCGGGGCCATTAGGTCCTACGAGCAGTACGTC.

This clonotype occurred a few times. The gene calls are TRBV19 and TRBJ2-1; 9 nucleotides line up with TRBD2. From germline, CDR1 is LNHDA and CDR2 SQIVND (reference sequence). V shed 3 bases and J 8 bases; nucleotides not matched to a gene: 8. The CDR3 sequence is 15 residues long. The CDR3 DNA is TGTGCCAGTAGTATCTCAGCGGGGGGCCGCCATGAGCAGTTCTTC. Protein sequence: CASSISAGGRHEQFF.

The table lists this clonotype with a few counts. J is TRBJ2-7 and V is TRBV12-3 or TRBV12-4; the match to TRBD2 covers 11 bases. V lost 5 bases, J lost 6 bases, and 6 bases stayed unmatched. The CDR3 has 14 residues. CDR3 loop: CASSQTSGVIEQYF. CDR3 bases: TGTGCCAGCAGTCAGACTAGCGGGGTTATCGAGCAGTACTTC.

V gene TRBV19 combines with J gene TRBJ1-2, with D unclear. The CDR3 totals 13 residues. The ends were cut back, 5 bases at V and 4 bases at J, with 11 bases in the middle. Germline V gene sequence: CDR1 LNHDA, CDR2 SQIVND (reference sequence). CDR3 in DNA: TGTGCCAGTAGTCCTCCCCGAAGCTATGGCTACACCTTC. Encoded protein: CASSPPRSYGYTF.

The chain carries TRBV18 and TRBJ2-1; D not certain. The germline V and J ends were trimmed by 6 bases and 7 bases, with 10 bases remaining between them. CDR1 KGHSH and CDR2 LQKENI come from the germline V gene. The CDR3 is 12 amino acids. The CDR3 sequence is CASSPRSNEQFF. DNA of the CDR3: TGTGCCAGCTCTCCTCGGTCTAATGAGCAGTTCTTC. The full variable domain, with the rest looked up from reference TRBV18 and TRBJ2-1, is NAGVMQNPRHLVRRRGQEARLRCSPMKGHSHVYWYRQLPEEGLKFMVYLQKENIIDESGMPKERFSAEFPKEGPSILRIQQVVRGDSAAYFCASSPRSNEQFFGPGTRLTVL.

V is TRBV4-1 and J is TRBJ2-1; D gene unclear. Trimming removed 1 base from V and 8 bases from J, with 15 bases in between. Germline V gene data show CDR1 as MGHRA and CDR2 as YSYEKL. This CDR3 comprises 15 residues. The CDR3 DNA reads as TGCGCCAGCAGCCAAGCCAGCCGGGTCGGCGATGAGCAGTTCTTC. Translation gives CASSQASRVGDEQFF.

This clonotype occurred many times. The chain uses TRBV5-1 and TRBJ1-6; D call uncertain. Germline V lookup: CDR1 SGHRS, CDR2 YFSETQ. The CDR3 length is 13 residues. V was cut by 0 bases and J by 9 bases, with 7 bases left in between. The CDR3 sequence is CASSLEPISPLHF. The CDR3 region has the DNA TGCGCCAGCAGCTTGGAACCGATTTCACCCCTCCACTTT.